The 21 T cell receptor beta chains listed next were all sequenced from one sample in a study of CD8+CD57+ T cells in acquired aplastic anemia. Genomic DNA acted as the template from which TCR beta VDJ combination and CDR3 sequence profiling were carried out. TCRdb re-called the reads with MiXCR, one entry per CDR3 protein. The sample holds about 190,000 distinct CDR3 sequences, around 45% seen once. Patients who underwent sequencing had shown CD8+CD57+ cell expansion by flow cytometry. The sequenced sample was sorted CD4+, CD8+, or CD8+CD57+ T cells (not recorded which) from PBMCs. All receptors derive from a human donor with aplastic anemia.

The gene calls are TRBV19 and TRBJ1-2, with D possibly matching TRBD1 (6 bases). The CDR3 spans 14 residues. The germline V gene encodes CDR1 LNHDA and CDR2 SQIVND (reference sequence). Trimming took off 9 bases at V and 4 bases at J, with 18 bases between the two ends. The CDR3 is CASSLSTGSYGYTF. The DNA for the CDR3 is TGTGCCAGCAGCTTATCAACAGGGAGCTATGGCTACACCTTC.

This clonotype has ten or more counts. This CDR3 reads CSARDIRGTTQPFF. As DNA, the CDR3 is TGCAGTGCTAGAGATATCAGGGGGACAACCCAGCCCTTCTTC. The genes are TRBV20-1 and TRBJ2-1; 7 bases map to TRBD1. Germline CDR1 and CDR2: DFQATT and SNEGSKA (reference sequence). J gave up 16 bases and V 0 bases, and 15 bases lay outside the gene matches. The CDR3 extends over 14 amino acids.

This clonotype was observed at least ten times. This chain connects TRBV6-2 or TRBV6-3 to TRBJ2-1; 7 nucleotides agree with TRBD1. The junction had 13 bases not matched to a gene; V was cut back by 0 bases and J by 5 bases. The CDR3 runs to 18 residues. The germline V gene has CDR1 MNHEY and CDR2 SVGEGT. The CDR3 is CASSYSAQGRPPHNEQFF. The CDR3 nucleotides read TGTGCCAGCAGTTACTCAGCACAGGGGCGACCTCCCCACAATGAGCAGTTCTTC.

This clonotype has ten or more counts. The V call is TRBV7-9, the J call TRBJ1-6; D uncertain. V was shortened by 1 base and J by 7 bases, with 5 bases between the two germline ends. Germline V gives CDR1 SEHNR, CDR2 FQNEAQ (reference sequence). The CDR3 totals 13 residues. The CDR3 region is CASSLGRNSPLHF. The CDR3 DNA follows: TGTGCCAGCAGCTTAGGGCGGAATTCACCCCTCCACTTT.

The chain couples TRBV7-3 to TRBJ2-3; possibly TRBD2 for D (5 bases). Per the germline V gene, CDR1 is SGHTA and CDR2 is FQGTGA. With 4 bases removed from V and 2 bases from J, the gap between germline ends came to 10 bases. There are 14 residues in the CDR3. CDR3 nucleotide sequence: TGTGCCAGCAGCTCCGGGATCTCCACAGATACGCAGTATTTT. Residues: CASSSGISTDTQYF.

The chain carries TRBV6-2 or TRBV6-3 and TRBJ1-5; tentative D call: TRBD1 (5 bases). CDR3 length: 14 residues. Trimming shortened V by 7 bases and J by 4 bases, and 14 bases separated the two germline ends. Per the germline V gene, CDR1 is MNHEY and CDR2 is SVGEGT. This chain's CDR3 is CASKISQGNQPQHF. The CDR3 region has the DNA TGTGCCAGCAAAATCTCCCAGGGAAATCAGCCCCAGCATTTT.

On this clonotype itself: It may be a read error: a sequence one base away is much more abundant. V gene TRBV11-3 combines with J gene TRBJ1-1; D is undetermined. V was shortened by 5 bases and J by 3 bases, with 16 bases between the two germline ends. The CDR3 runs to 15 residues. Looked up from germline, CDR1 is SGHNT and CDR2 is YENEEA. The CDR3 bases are TGTGCCAGCAGCCCCGGACGGGATATGCACACTGAAGCTTTCTTT. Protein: CASSPGRDMHTEAFF.

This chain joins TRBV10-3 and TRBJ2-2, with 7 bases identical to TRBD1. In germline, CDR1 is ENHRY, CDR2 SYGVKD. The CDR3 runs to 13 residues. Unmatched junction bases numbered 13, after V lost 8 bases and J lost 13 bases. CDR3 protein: CAIGQDLSGGLFF. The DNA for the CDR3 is TGTGCCATCGGACAGGACTTGTCAGGTGGGCTGTTTTTT.

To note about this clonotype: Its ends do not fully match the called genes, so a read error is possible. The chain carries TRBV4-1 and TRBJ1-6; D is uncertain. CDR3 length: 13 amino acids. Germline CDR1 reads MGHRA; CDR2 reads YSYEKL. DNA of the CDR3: TGCGCCAGCAGCCAAGATGGTCACGAGGCGTCCTCCTTT. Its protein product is CASSQDGHEASSF.

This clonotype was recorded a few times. CDR3 amino acids: CASSPATGEKLFF. The CDR3 DNA reads TGCGCCAGCAGCCCGGCCACAGGAGAAAAACTGTTTTTT. The chain couples TRBV5-1 to TRBJ1-4, with D tentatively TRBD1 (5 bases). The V end lost 4 bases, the J end lost 8 bases, and 12 bases lay between the germline ends. This CDR3 is 13 amino acids long. Germline V lookup: CDR1 SGHRS, CDR2 YFSETQ.

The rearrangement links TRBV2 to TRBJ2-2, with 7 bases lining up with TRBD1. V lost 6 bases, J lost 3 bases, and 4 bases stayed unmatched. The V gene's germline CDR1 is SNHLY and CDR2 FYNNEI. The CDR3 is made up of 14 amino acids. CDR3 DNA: TGTGCCAGCAGGCAAACAGGGGACACCGGGGAGCTGTTTTTT. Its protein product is CASRQTGDTGELFF. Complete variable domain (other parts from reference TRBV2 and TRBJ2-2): EPEVTQTPSHQVTQMGQEVILRCVPISNHLYFYWYRQILGQKVEFLVSFYNNEISEKSEIFDDQFSVERPDGSNFTLKIRSTKLEDSAMYFCASRQTGDTGELFFGEGSRLTVL.

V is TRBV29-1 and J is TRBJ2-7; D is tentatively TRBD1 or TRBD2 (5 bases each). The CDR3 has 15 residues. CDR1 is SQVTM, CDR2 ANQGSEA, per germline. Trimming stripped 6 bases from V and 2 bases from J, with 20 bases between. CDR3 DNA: TGCAGCGTATTTGGGACCGAGCTTACGACCTACGAGCAGTACTTC. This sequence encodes CSVFGTELTTYEQYF.

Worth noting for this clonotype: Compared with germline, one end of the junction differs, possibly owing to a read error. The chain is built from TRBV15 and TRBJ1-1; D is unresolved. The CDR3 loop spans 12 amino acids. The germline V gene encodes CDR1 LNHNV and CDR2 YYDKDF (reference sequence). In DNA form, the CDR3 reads TGTGCCACCAGCAGTCTGAACACTGAAGCCTTCTTT. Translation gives CATSSLNTEAFF.

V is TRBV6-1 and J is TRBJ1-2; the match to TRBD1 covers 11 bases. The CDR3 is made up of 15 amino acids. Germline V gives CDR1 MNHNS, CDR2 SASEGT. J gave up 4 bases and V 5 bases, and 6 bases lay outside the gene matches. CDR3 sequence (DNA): TGTGCCAGCAGTCCCTGGACAGGGGGCAGCTATGGCTACACCTTC. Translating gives CASSPWTGGSYGYTF.

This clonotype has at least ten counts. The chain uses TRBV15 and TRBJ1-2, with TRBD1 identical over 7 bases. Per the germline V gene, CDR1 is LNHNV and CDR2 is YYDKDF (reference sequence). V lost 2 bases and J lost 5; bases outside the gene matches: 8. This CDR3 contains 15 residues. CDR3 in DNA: TGTGCCACCAGCAGACCCAACAGGGGTCCTTATGGCTACACCTTC. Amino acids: CATSRPNRGPYGYTF.

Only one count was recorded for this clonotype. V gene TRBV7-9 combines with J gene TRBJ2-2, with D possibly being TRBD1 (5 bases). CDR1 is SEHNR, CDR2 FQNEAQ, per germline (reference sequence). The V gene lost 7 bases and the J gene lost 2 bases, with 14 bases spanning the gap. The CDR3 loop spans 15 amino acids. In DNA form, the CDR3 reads TGTGCCAGCACCTCCCCAGGACATAACACCGGGGAGCTGTTTTTT. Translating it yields CASTSPGHNTGELFF.

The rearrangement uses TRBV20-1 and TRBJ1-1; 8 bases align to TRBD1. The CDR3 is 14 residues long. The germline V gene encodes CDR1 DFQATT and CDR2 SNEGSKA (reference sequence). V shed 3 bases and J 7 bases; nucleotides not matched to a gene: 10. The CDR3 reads CSARSGGTSFEAFF. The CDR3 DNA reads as TGCAGTGCTAGGTCAGGGGGCACTTCTTTTGAAGCTTTCTTT.

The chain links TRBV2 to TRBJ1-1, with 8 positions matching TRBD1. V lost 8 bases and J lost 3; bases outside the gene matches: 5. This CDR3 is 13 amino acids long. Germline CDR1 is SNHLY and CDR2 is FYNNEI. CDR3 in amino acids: CASGQGWDTEAFF. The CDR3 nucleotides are TGTGCCAGCGGACAGGGATGGGACACTGAAGCTTTCTTT.

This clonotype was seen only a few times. The CDR3 reads CASSVGTGVAETQYF. DNA of the CDR3: TGTGCCAGCAGTGTTGGGACAGGGGTTGCGGAGACCCAGTACTTC. The chain employs TRBV2 and TRBJ2-5; TRBD1 matches at 10 bases. Trimming removed 4 bases from V and 5 bases from J; junction bases left unmatched: 7. This CDR3 region has 15 residues. Germline V CDR1 and CDR2: SNHLY, FYNNEI.

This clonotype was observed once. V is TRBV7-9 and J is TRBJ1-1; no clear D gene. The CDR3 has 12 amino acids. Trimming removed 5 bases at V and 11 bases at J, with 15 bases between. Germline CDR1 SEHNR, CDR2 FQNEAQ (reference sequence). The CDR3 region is CASSPVGYGAFF. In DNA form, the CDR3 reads TGTGCCAGCAGCCCAGTAGGGTATGGCGCTTTCTTT.

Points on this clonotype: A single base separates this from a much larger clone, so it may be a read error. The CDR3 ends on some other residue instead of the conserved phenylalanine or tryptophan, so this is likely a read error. Here the CDR3 reads CASSPTQGTEQFS. As DNA, the CDR3 is TGTGCCAGCAGCCCGACCCAGGGCACCGAGCAGTTCTCC. The J gene is TRBJ2-1, the V gene TRBV9; D is possibly TRBD1 (5 bases). CDR1 is SGDLS, CDR2 YYNGEE, per germline. Trimming took 4 bases from V and 10 from J, leaving 15 bases between them. The CDR3 totals 13 residues.